This paragraph covers one TCR beta chain sequence. Sequencing was performed with immunoSEQ multiplex PCR; in TCRdb, only in-frame clones are kept and a portion is missing. Among almost 700,000 clones listed, 92% were seen once. The sample belongs to a study of shared clonotypes between healthy human individuals. The CDR3 runs to 14 residues. Germline V gene data show CDR1 as PRHDT and CDR2 as FYEKMQ (reference sequence). Trimming took 3 bases from V and 3 from J; bases not matched to a gene: 4. Naive CD8 isolation took CD45RO-negative cells positively selected for CCR7 and excluded terminally differentiated effector memory CD45RA+ cells. The study drew all its donors from Caucasian adults living in Nashville, Tennessee.

This sequence joins TRBV13 and TRBJ2-7, with 8 bases identical to TRBD1. This TCR was recovered from a man aged 25-40 years in good health. Sequencing was performed on naive CD8+ T cells sorted from blood. CDR3 region: CASSFDRGGYEQYF. CDR3 DNA: TGTGCCAGCAGCTTCGACAGGGGAGGCTACGAGCAGTACTTC.